One sample yielded the 6 T cell receptor beta chains listed below, sequenced in a study of blood T cell repertoires in COVID-19. TCRdb's table, derived via immunoSEQ multiplex PCR, lists solely in-frame clones and lacks some. The table lists roughly 81,000 clones, 70% to 90% of them singletons. Sequenced: peripheral blood. These receptors all come from a woman older than 75 with COVID-19, enrolled during active disease.

The chain joins TRBV10-3 to TRBJ2-6; D ambiguous. The CDR3 loop spans 14 amino acids. V lost 9 bases and J 2 bases, leaving 11 bases between the germline ends. Germline V gene data show CDR1 as ENHRY and CDR2 as SYGVKD. CDR3 sequence: CAIAHEPGANVLTF. The DNA for the CDR3 is TGTGCCATTGCACACGAACCTGGGGCCAACGTCCTGACTTTC.

V is TRBV15 and J is TRBJ2-2; 7 bases line up with TRBD2. J was trimmed by 6 bases and V by 0 bases; bases with no gene match: 13. Per germline, CDR1 LNHNV and CDR2 YYDKDF (reference sequence). The CDR3 consists of 18 residues. The CDR3 sequence: CATSRDRWGTGLAGELFF. CDR3 nucleotide sequence: TGTGCCACCAGCAGAGATCGCTGGGGTACTGGACTAGCCGGGGAGCTGTTTTTT.

The chain combines TRBV7-3 with TRBJ2-1, with D unclear. Trimming shortened V by 4 bases and J by 3 bases, and 13 bases separated the two germline ends. Germline CDR1 reads SGHTA; CDR2 reads FQGTGA. CDR3 size: 15 residues. CDR3 sequence (DNA): TGTGCCAGCAGCTCCAGTCCCTCTGTCTACAATGAGCAGTTCTTC. Its translation is CASSSSPSVYNEQFF.

This chain joins TRBV24-1 and TRBJ2-3, with TRBD1 identical over 7 bases. Per the germline V gene, CDR1 is KGHDR and CDR2 is SFDVKD. After removal of 4 bases from V and 8 bases from J, the junction contained 8 bases not matched to a gene. This CDR3 has 14 amino acids. CDR3 protein: CATSDPSKGATQYF. The CDR3 nucleotides read TGTGCCACCAGTGACCCCTCCAAGGGGGCTACGCAGTATTTT.

The chain has TRBV27 and TRBJ1-6; possible D gene TRBD1, 5 bases. The CDR3 sequence is 17 residues long. V was cut by 6 bases and J by 1 base, with 16 bases left in between. CDR1 and CDR2 from the germline V gene are MNHEY and SMNVEV (reference sequence). This chain's CDR3 is CASRERQGRSYNSPLHF. CDR3 DNA: TGTGCCAGCAGGGAGAGGCAGGGAAGGTCCTATAATTCACCCCTCCACTTT.

V and J are TRBV15 and TRBJ2-1; TRBD1 agrees at 7 bases. CDR3 length: 14 residues. Trimming took 7 bases from V and 0 from J; bases not matched to a gene: 3. Germline assignment: CDR1 LNHNV and CDR2 YYDKDF (reference sequence). The DNA of the CDR3 is TGTGCCACCACTGGGACAGTCTCCTACAATGAGCAGTTCTTC. It is translated as CATTGTVSYNEQFF.